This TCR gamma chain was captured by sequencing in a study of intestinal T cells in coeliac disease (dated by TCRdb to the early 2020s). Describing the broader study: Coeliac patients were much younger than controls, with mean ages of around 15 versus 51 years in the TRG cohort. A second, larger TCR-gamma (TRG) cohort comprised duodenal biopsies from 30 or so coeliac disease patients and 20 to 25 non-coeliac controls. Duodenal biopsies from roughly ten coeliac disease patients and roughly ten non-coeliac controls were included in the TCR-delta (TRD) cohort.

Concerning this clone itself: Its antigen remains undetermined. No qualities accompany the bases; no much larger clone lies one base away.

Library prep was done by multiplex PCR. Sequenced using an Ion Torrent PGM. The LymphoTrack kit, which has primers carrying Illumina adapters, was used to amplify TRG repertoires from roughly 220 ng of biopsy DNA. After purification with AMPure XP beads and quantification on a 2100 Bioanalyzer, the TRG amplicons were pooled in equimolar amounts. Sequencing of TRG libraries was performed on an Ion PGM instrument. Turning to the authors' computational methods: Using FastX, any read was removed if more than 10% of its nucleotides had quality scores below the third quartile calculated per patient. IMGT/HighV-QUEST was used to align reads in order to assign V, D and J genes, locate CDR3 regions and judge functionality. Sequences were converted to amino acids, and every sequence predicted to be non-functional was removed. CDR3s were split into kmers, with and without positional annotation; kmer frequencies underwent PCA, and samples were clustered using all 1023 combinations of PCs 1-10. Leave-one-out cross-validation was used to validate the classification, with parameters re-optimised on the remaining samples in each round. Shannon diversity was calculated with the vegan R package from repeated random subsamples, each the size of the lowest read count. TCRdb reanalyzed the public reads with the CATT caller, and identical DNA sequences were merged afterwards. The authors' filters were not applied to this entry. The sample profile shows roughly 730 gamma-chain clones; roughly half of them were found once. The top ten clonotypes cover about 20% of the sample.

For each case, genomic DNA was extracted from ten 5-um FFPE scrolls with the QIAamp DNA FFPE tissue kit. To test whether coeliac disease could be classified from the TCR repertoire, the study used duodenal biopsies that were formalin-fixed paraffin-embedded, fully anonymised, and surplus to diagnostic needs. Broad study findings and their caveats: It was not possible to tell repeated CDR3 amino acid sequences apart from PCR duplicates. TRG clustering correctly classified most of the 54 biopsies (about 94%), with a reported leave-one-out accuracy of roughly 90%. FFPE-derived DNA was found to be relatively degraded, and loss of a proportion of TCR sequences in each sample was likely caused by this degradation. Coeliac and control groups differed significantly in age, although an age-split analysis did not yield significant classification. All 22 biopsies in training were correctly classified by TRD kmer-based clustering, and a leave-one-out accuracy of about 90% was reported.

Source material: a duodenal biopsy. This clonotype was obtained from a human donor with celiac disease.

The DNA sequence reads TGTGCACCTGGGACCCCGAGGGTTTATTATAAGAAACTCTTT. The translation is CAPGTPRVYYKKLF. This chain joins TRGV8 to TRGJ1 or TRGJ2. CDR1 is given as VENAVY and CDR2 as YDSYNSRV, both from the germline V gene. The CDR3 covers 14 residues, taking in both the cysteine and the phenylalanine. Only the CDR3 part of the read is kept: 42 bases, read in frame from the first base.